Listed here are 14 T cell receptor beta chains from one sample, sequenced in a study of beta chain features in type 1 diabetes. Study-level results: TCRB CDR3 length was moderately but significantly reduced in all four CD4+ subsets of Type 1 diabetes patients.

Their antigens are not known. Expressed TCRB transcripts were sequenced, since all the RNA that had been isolated was reverse transcribed. Produced via immunoSEQ multiplex PCR; TCRdb's table is partial and in-frame only. Found here are some 290,000 clones, roughly an eighth of them singletons; the top ten hold 0.017%. Input material: naive CD4+ T cells from blood. These receptors all stem from a man aged 25 to 45 with type 1 diabetes.

This clone showed up just a few times. V is TRBV18 and J is TRBJ2-5, with 8 positions matching TRBD1. Germline CDR1 reads KGHSH; CDR2 reads LQKENI. This CDR3 contains 15 residues. Trimming took 0 bases from V and 2 from J; bases not matched to a gene: 2. CDR3 coding DNA: TGTGCCAGCTCACCACCGGGACAGGCTCAAGAGACCCAGTACTTC. It specifies CASSPPGQAQETQYF. Supplemented by reference TRBV18 and TRBJ2-5, the full variable domain reads NAGVMQNPRHLVRRRGQEARLRCSPMKGHSHVYWYRQLPEEGLKFMVYLQKENIIDESGMPKERFSAEFPKEGPSILRIQQVVRGDSAAYFCASSPPGQAQETQYFGPGTRLLVL.

The chain uses TRBV11-1 and TRBJ2-1, with 11 bases that match TRBD2. Germline loops: CDR1 SGHAT, CDR2 FQDESV (reference sequence). With V trimmed by 1 base and J by 6 bases, 2 bases remained unmatched. The CDR3 length is 15 residues. CDR3 coding DNA: TGTGCCAGCAGCTTAGGGCTAGCGGGAGGCAATGAGCAGTTCTTC. Its translation is CASSLGLAGGNEQFF.

CDR3 sequence: CASSELVSQFGSGRYEQYF. The DNA of the CDR3 is TGTGCCAGCAGTGAATTGGTCTCCCAGTTTGGCAGCGGGAGGTATGAGCAGTACTTC. The chain combines TRBV2 with TRBJ2-7; TRBD2 matches at 9 bases. Germline V lookup: CDR1 SNHLY, CDR2 FYNNEI. The J segment lost 7 bases and the V segment lost 2 bases, leaving 21 bases of the junction unmatched. The CDR3 loop spans 19 amino acids.

This clone was observed a few times. The V call is TRBV29-1, the J call TRBJ2-3; 8 bases line up with TRBD2. Germline values: CDR1 SQVTM, CDR2 ANQGSEA. This CDR3 is 14 amino acids long. V lost 3 bases, J lost 5 bases, and 7 bases stayed unmatched. The CDR3 loop is CSVDYSGAVDTQYF. The CDR3 bases are TGCAGCGTTGATTATAGCGGGGCGGTAGATACGCAGTATTTT.

This clone was seen more than once but under ten times. This chain's CDR3 is CSVRQTEAFF. The CDR3 coding sequence is TGCAGCGTCCGACAGACTGAAGCTTTCTTT. The genes are TRBV29-1 and TRBJ1-1; D is possibly TRBD1 (5 bases). The CDR3 covers 10 residues. V was shortened by 6 bases and J by 5 bases, with 7 bases between the two germline ends. The germline V gene encodes CDR1 SQVTM and CDR2 ANQGSEA.

This clone was observed a handful of times. CDR3 region: CASSPGTGQGYTF. The CDR3 nucleotides read TGTGCCAGCAGTCCTGGGACAGGGCAAGGCTACACCTTC. The V gene is TRBV27, the J gene TRBJ1-2, with 9 positions matching TRBD1. The length of the CDR3 is 13 residues. V shed 5 bases, J shed 8 bases, and the junction held 6 bases outside the gene matches. Per the germline V gene, CDR1 is MNHEY and CDR2 is SMNVEV (reference sequence).

The V gene is TRBV2, the J gene TRBJ2-5; D is unresolved. The germline V and J ends were trimmed by 3 bases and 3 bases, with 11 bases remaining between them. This CDR3 has 14 amino acids. CDR1 SNHLY and CDR2 FYNNEI come from the germline V gene. The CDR3 here is CASSELVVKETQYF. CDR3 nucleotide sequence: TGTGCCAGCAGTGAGTTGGTAGTTAAAGAGACCCAGTACTTC. The complete variable domain, with remaining parts taken from reference TRBV2 and TRBJ2-5, reads EPEVTQTPSHQVTQMGQEVILRCVPISNHLYFYWYRQILGQKVEFLVSFYNNEISEKSEIFDDQFSVERPDGSNFTLKIRSTKLEDSAMYFCASSELVVKETQYFGPGTRLLVL.

The J gene is TRBJ1-1, the V gene TRBV29-1; no reliable D call. V lost 4 bases and J 2 bases, leaving 14 bases between the germline ends. There are 14 residues in the CDR3. Germline V gene lookup returns CDR1 SQVTM and CDR2 ANQGSEA. The CDR3 DNA sequence: TGCAGCGTTGTGCGGCCCCCGTTTAACACTGAAGCTTTCTTT. Protein: CSVVRPPFNTEAFF. Combining the CDR3 with reference TRBV29-1 and TRBJ1-1 gives the whole variable domain SAVISQKPSRDICQRGTSLTIQCQVDSQVTMMFWYRQQPGQSLTLIATANQGSEATYESGFVIDKFPISRPNLTFSTLTVSNMSPEDSSIYLCSVVRPPFNTEAFFGQGTRLTVV.

This clone was counted only a few times. V is TRBV30 and J is TRBJ2-5; 7 bases are shared with TRBD2. Germline V lookup: CDR1 GTSNPN, CDR2 SVGIG (reference sequence). V dropped 7 bases and J dropped 5; count of bases not matched to a gene: 7. The CDR3 is 12 amino acids. The CDR3 DNA is TGTGCCTCCACGACTAGCTGGGAGACCCAGTACTTC. Residues: CASTTSWETQYF.

This clone was recorded a few times. The J gene is TRBJ1-5, the V gene TRBV9; D unclear. V was cut by 4 bases and J by 5 bases, with 16 bases left in between. CDR1 and CDR2 from the germline V gene are SGDLS and YYNGEE. CDR3 length: 15 amino acids. The CDR3 loop reads CASSPFGVEDQPQHF. The CDR3 nucleotides read TGTGCCAGCAGCCCCTTCGGGGTAGAGGATCAGCCCCAGCATTTT. The full variable domain, completed using reference TRBV9 and TRBJ1-5, is DSGVTQTPKHLITATGQRVTLRCSPRSGDLSVYWYQQSLDQGLQFLIQYYNGEERAKGNILERFSAQQFPDLHSELNLSSLELGDSALYFCASSPFGVEDQPQHFGDGTRLSIL.

The chain joins TRBV7-9 to TRBJ1-2; D might be TRBD1 (6 bases). V lost 2 bases, J lost 2 bases, and 9 bases lay in between. The CDR3 length is 14 residues. Germline CDR1 SEHNR, CDR2 FQNEAQ (reference sequence). The CDR3 DNA sequence: TGTGCCAGCAGCTTATCCGGGACAAACTATGGCTACACCTTC. Protein sequence: CASSLSGTNYGYTF. Looking up the rest from reference TRBV7-9 and TRBJ1-2 gives the full variable domain: DTGVSQNPRHKITKRGQNVTFRCDPISEHNRLYWYRQTLGQGPEFLTYFQNEAQLEKSRLLSDRFSAERPKGSFSTLEIQRTEQGDSAMYLCASSLSGTNYGYTFGSGTRLTVV.

This clone showed up just a few times. This chain uses TRBV4-3 with TRBJ1-2; TRBD1 matches at 7 bases. In germline, CDR1 is LGHNA, CDR2 YSLEER. J was trimmed by 7 bases and V by 1 base; bases with no gene match: 6. The CDR3 has 14 residues. The CDR3 DNA is TGCGCCAGCAGCCAAGTTCGACAGGGAGGTGGCTACACCTTC. As protein: CASSQVRQGGGYTF.

The sample holds a few counts of this clone. V usage is TRBV5-4 and J usage is TRBJ2-5, with D perhaps matching TRBD1 (6 bases). Trimming removed 9 bases at V and 3 bases at J, with 18 bases between. CDR1 is SGHNT, CDR2 YYREEE, per germline (reference sequence). The CDR3 covers 14 residues. The CDR3 here is CATTQGQVKETQYF. DNA for the CDR3: TGTGCCACCACGCAGGGGCAGGTAAAAGAGACCCAGTACTTC.

The chain couples TRBV30 to TRBJ1-5; TRBD1 aligns across 8 bases. The CDR3 runs to 14 residues. Germline values: CDR1 GTSNPN, CDR2 SVGIG (reference sequence). Unmatched junction bases numbered 4, after V lost 4 bases and J lost 2 bases. CDR3 residues: CAWNQGAGNQPQHF. The CDR3 region has the DNA TGTGCCTGGAATCAGGGGGCTGGCAATCAGCCCCAGCATTTT.